The 8 T cell receptor beta chains below all came from one sample that was sequenced in a study of cytomegalovirus exposure and HLA in healthy donors. PCR was performed using 60 Vbeta and 13 Jbeta primers. Profiling relied on immunoSEQ multiplex PCR, and the TCRdb table lists in-frame clones only, not all of them. Of under 250,000 clones in the sample, roughly 85% were seen once. The material sequenced was PBMCs. Receptor source: a woman aged 25-40 years in good health and CMV-seropositive.

The count of this clone is one. The chain joins TRBV6-4 to TRBJ2-1; 10 bases line up with TRBD2. Trimming took 5 bases from V and 7 from J; bases not matched to a gene: 11. In germline, CDR1 is MRHNA, CDR2 SNTAGT. The CDR3 totals 16 residues. The CDR3 coding sequence is TGTGCCAGCAGTAGAAAGCTAGCGGGAGAGCGGAATGAGCAGTTCTTC. Translation: CASSRKLAGERNEQFF.

This clone occurred once. V usage is TRBV5-1 and J usage is TRBJ2-5; tentative D call: TRBD1 (5 bases). The CDR3 extends over 14 amino acids. The germline V gene encodes CDR1 SGHRS and CDR2 YFSETQ. Trimming removed 0 bases from V and 2 bases from J, with 8 bases in between. The CDR3 DNA sequence: TGCGCCAGCAGCTTGGTGGGGCAGCAAGAGACCCAGTACTTC. Its translation: CASSLVGQQETQYF.

The chain links TRBV10-1 to TRBJ2-3; 10 bases map to TRBD2. CDR3 length: 15 residues. Germline-derived CDR1 and CDR2 are WNHNN and SYGVQD (reference sequence). V shed 2 bases, J shed 4 bases, and the junction held 3 bases outside the gene matches. The CDR3 DNA reads TGCGCCAGCAGTGAGAAGCGGGGGGGCGCAGATACGCAGTATTTT. It codes for CASSEKRGGADTQYF.

The genes are TRBV4-3 and TRBJ2-7; TRBD1 aligns across 7 bases. The CDR3 runs 15 residues. V gave up 2 bases and J gave up 3 bases; unmatched junction bases: 7. Per germline, CDR1 LGHNA and CDR2 YSLEER. CDR3 loop: CASSQLRGPDYEQYF. The CDR3 DNA reads TGCGCCAGCAGCCAACTGAGGGGGCCCGACTACGAGCAGTACTTC.

Points on this clone: Other DNA sequences from this sample encode an identical CDR3 as well. The CDR3 here is CASSQEHLSGNTIYF. The CDR3 DNA reads as TGCGCCAGCAGCCAAGAACATCTCTCCGGAAACACCATATATTTT. This chain connects TRBV4-3 to TRBJ1-3, with unresolved D. CDR1 and CDR2 from the germline V gene are LGHNA and YSLEER. V lost 0 bases, J lost 4 bases, and 10 bases lay in between. The CDR3 contains 15 residues.

The chain is built from TRBV4-3 and TRBJ1-4; 9 nucleotides match TRBD1. The CDR3 is made up of 15 amino acids. Germline V gene lookup returns CDR1 LGHNA and CDR2 YSLEER. The junction had 7 bases not matched to a gene; V was cut back by 4 bases and J by 7 bases. This chain's CDR3 is CASSPAQGAVEKLFF. The DNA of the CDR3 is TGCGCCAGCAGCCCAGCACAGGGGGCTGTTGAAAAACTGTTTTTT.

The chain employs TRBV5-4 and TRBJ1-4; 10 nucleotides match TRBD1. Germline V CDR1 and CDR2: SGHNT, YYREEE (reference sequence). Germline trimming cut 4 bases from V and 0 bases from J; bases unmatched to any gene: 9. This CDR3 is built from 18 residues. DNA for the CDR3: TGTGCCAGCAGCCTAGGGACAGGGGACTTTGCAACTAATGAAAAACTGTTTTTT. Translation: CASSLGTGDFATNEKLFF.

V gene TRBV7-6 combines with J gene TRBJ2-1; the D gene is possibly TRBD2 (5 bases). The CDR3 covers 15 residues. Germline CDR1 reads SGHVS; CDR2 reads FNYEAQ. V dropped 4 bases and J dropped 3 bases, with 13 bases sitting between them. The CDR3 DNA follows: TGTGCCAGCAGCTCCCCCGCCGGGAACTACAATGAGCAGTTCTTC. This codes for CASSSPAGNYNEQFF.